A single sample is the source of the 21 T cell receptor beta chains below, sequenced in a study of somatic mutations in cytotoxic T cells in rheumatoid arthritis. Using immunoSEQ multiplex PCR, the repertoire was profiled, and TCRdb retains in-frame clones only, with some absent. Among about 5,500 clones, around four fifths were seen once, and the ten largest hold more than 40%. What was sequenced was CD8+ T cells sorted from blood. The receptors originated from a woman aged 50 to 60 with rheumatoid arthritis.

The V call is TRBV4-2, the J call TRBJ1-1, with TRBD1 identical over 9 bases. The CDR3 contains 14 residues. Germline CDR1 and CDR2: LGHNA and YNFKEQ. Trimming cost V 5 bases and J 7 bases; bases outside gene matches: 8. The CDR3 reads CASSSDRGANEAFF. In DNA, the CDR3 is TGTGCCAGCAGCTCTGACAGGGGGGCGAATGAAGCTTTCTTT.

V usage is TRBV18 and J usage is TRBJ2-3; TRBD2 matches at 10 bases. V was pared by 6 bases and J by 1 base, with 4 bases of the junction left unmatched. This CDR3 contains 15 residues. Per the germline V gene, CDR1 is KGHSH and CDR2 is LQKENI. The CDR3 DNA follows: TGTGCCAGCTCCTCCGGGACTAGCGGCACAGATACGCAGTATTTT. Encoded protein: CASSSGTSGTDTQYF. Full variable domain (remainder filled in from reference TRBV18 and TRBJ2-3): NAGVMQNPRHLVRRRGQEARLRCSPMKGHSHVYWYRQLPEEGLKFMVYLQKENIIDESGMPKERFSAEFPKEGPSILRIQQVVRGDSAAYFCASSSGTSGTDTQYFGPGTRLTVL.

The chain has TRBV4-1 and TRBJ2-7; 12 nucleotides align to TRBD2. The CDR3 runs to 15 residues. Germline CDR1 MGHRA, CDR2 YSYEKL. J was trimmed by 3 bases and V by 4 bases; bases with no gene match: 4. In DNA form, the CDR3 reads TGCGCCAGCAGCCCGACTAGCGGGAGTGGCTACGAGCAGTACTTC. It codes for CASSPTSGSGYEQYF.

The V gene is TRBV28, the J gene TRBJ2-3, with D unclear. Between the trimmed V and J ends, which lost 3 bases and 3 bases, there was a span of 10 bases. Germline V gene data show CDR1 as MDHEN and CDR2 as SYDVKM. The CDR3 is 14 residues long. The CDR3 protein is CASSLQSGTDTQYF. The DNA for the CDR3 is TGTGCCAGCAGTTTGCAGTCAGGAACAGATACGCAGTATTTT.

The CDR3 here is CASSKHDIPYEQYF. In nucleotides, the CDR3 is TGTGCCAGCAGCAAACACGACATTCCCTACGAGCAGTACTTC. The rearrangement uses TRBV14 and TRBJ2-5; no firm D call. The J call may be mistaken, given a closer DNA end match to TRBJ2-7. CDR3 size: 14 residues. Per germline, CDR1 SGHDN and CDR2 FVKESK.

The chain employs TRBV13 and TRBJ2-2; 9 nucleotides line up with TRBD2. Germline V gene data show CDR1 as PRHDT and CDR2 as FYEKMQ (reference sequence). V trimming: 3 bases; J trimming: 1 base; junction bases outside the gene matches: 0. The CDR3 extends over 15 amino acids. CDR3 sequence reads: CASSFSGRNTGELFF. In DNA, the CDR3 is TGTGCCAGCAGCTTTAGCGGGAGGAACACCGGGGAGCTGTTTTTT. Using reference TRBV13 and TRBJ2-2 for the parts outside the CDR3, the full variable domain is AAGVIQSPRHLIKEKRETATLKCYPIPRHDTVYWYQQGPGQDPQFLISFYEKMQSDKGSIPDRFSAQQFSDYHSELNMSSLELGDSALYFCASSFSGRNTGELFFGEGSRLTVL.

This clone turned up a few times. V and J are TRBV10-1 and TRBJ2-3; the D is unclear. Trimming cost V 4 bases and J 2 bases, with 10 bases left between them. Per the germline V gene, CDR1 is WNHNN and CDR2 is SYGVQD (reference sequence). CDR3 size: 14 residues. The DNA for the CDR3 is TGCGCCAGCAGTGGAAGCCAATTCACAGATACGCAGTATTTT. Its translation: CASSGSQFTDTQYF.

V usage is TRBV7-2 and J usage is TRBJ2-2; D is unclear. Trimming stripped 5 bases from V and 8 bases from J, with 18 bases between. Germline V lookup: CDR1 SGHTA, CDR2 FQGNSA. The CDR3 is 15 amino acids. The CDR3 region is CASSLTIAVGGELFF. CDR3 nucleotides: TGTGCCAGCAGCCTGACCATAGCAGTCGGGGGGGAGCTGTTTTTT.

The chain carries TRBV28 and TRBJ2-5; 7 nucleotides match TRBD1. The DNA matches TRBJ2-7 better at its end, which makes the J call doubtful. The CDR3 has 15 residues. Looked up from germline, CDR1 is MDHEN and CDR2 is SYDVKM. The CDR3 region has the DNA TGTGCCAGCAGTACCGGGACAGTTGGGGGCTACGAGCAGTACTTC. This gives the protein CASSTGTVGGYEQYF.

The V call is TRBV27, the J call TRBJ2-4, with 10 positions matching TRBD1. Trimming took 5 bases from V and 0 from J; bases not matched to a gene: 4. Germline V lookup: CDR1 MNHEY, CDR2 SMNVEV (reference sequence). This CDR3 comprises 16 residues. CDR3 nucleotides: TGTGCCAGCAGTCCGACAGGGGGCCTAGCCAAAAACATTCAGTACTTC. Protein product: CASSPTGGLAKNIQYF.

The gene calls are TRBV5-6 and TRBJ2-7; D not resolved. The CDR3 has 15 amino acids. Looked up from germline, CDR1 is SGHDT and CDR2 is YYEEEE. The germline V and J ends were trimmed by 0 bases and 0 bases, with 10 bases remaining between them. CDR3 amino acids: CASSLGDIFSYEQYF. The DNA of the CDR3 is TGTGCCAGCAGCTTGGGAGACATATTCTCCTACGAGCAGTACTTC.

The chain carries TRBV6-6 and TRBJ2-2, with a tentative D call TRBD1 (5 bases). The germline V gene encodes CDR1 MNHNY and CDR2 SVGAGI (reference sequence). The CDR3 has 14 amino acids. The V end lost 2 bases, the J end lost 5 bases, and 9 bases lay between the germline ends. In nucleotides, the CDR3 is TGTGCCAGCAGTTACGACAGTGGAACCGGGGAGCTGTTTTTT. This codes for CASSYDSGTGELFF.

The rearrangement joins TRBV30 to TRBJ1-4; D is unresolved. There are 15 residues in the CDR3. From germline, CDR1 is GTSNPN and CDR2 SVGIG (reference sequence). V was cut by 3 bases and J by 6 bases, with 17 bases left in between. CDR3 bases: TGTGCCTGGAGCCATTTGTCAGGCGGGGATGAAAAACTGTTTTTT. It is translated as CAWSHLSGGDEKLFF.

The V and J genes are TRBV10-1 and TRBJ2-1, with TRBD1 matching 10 bases. Trimming removed 7 bases from V and 8 bases from J; junction bases left unmatched: 5. CDR1 and CDR2 (germline): WNHNN, SYGVQD (reference sequence). This CDR3 region has 13 residues. In nucleotides, the CDR3 is TGCGCCAGCAATCCCGGGACAGGGGATGAGCAGTTCTTC. It yields the protein CASNPGTGDEQFF.

The gene calls are TRBV6-6 and TRBJ2-1, with 7 bases fitting TRBD1. Germline V gives CDR1 MNHNY, CDR2 SVGAGI (reference sequence). This CDR3 is 12 amino acids long. Trimming cost V 2 bases and J 12 bases; bases outside gene matches: 4. The CDR3 sequence: CASSYEGGRQFF. For the CDR3, the DNA is TGTGCCAGCAGTTACGAAGGGGGCAGGCAGTTCTTC.

CDR3 sequence: CASASGLGNEQFF. CDR3 bases: TGTGCCAGCGCATCGGGACTTGGAAATGAGCAGTTCTTC. J is TRBJ2-1 and V is TRBV19; tentatively, D is TRBD2 (6 bases). CDR3 size: 13 residues. Germline V gene sequence: CDR1 LNHDA, CDR2 SQIVND (reference sequence). The V end lost 9 bases, the J end lost 7 bases, and 16 bases lay between the germline ends.

This clone was counted a few times. The chain combines TRBV30 with TRBJ2-7; 7 nucleotides agree with TRBD1. The CDR3 loop spans 14 amino acids. Trimming removed 0 bases from V and 2 bases from J; junction bases left unmatched: 4. Germline lookup yields CDR1 GTSNPN and CDR2 SVGIG (reference sequence). The CDR3 protein is CAWSVDRSTYEQYF. As DNA, the CDR3 is TGTGCCTGGAGTGTGGACAGGTCGACCTACGAGCAGTACTTC.

This chain connects TRBV30 to TRBJ1-2; unclear D gene. Germline CDR1 reads GTSNPN; CDR2 reads SVGIG (reference sequence). The CDR3 has 15 residues. Between the trimmed V and J ends, which lost 1 base and 6 bases, there was a span of 18 bases. In DNA, the CDR3 is TGTGCCTGGAGTGAATACAGAGAAGTACCCGATGGCTACACCTTC. It translates to CAWSEYREVPDGYTF.

The chain is built from TRBV9 and TRBJ2-7, with TRBD1 matching 7 bases. CDR1 is SGDLS, CDR2 YYNGEE, per germline. J gave up 5 bases and V 5 bases, and 7 bases lay outside the gene matches. The CDR3 is 13 amino acids. The CDR3 DNA sequence: TGTGCCAGCAGTCGGGGACAGATACACGAGCAGTACTTC. This codes for CASSRGQIHEQYF.

The gene calls are TRBV7-6 and TRBJ2-3; the D gene is possibly TRBD1 (7 bases). Germline CDR1 SGHVS, CDR2 FNYEAQ. The CDR3 consists of 17 residues. The V end was cut by 4 bases, the J end by 3 bases, with 20 bases between. The CDR3 DNA sequence: TGTGCCAGCAGCTCTTCGACAGGGACTTCTATAACAGATACGCAGTATTTT. Translation gives CASSSSTGTSITDTQYF.

The rearrangement links TRBV9 to TRBJ1-1, with a possible D match to TRBD1 (5 bases). Germline V gene lookup returns CDR1 SGDLS and CDR2 YYNGEE. There are 14 residues in the CDR3. V was cut by 1 base and J by 1 base, with 8 bases left in between. The CDR3 nucleotides read TGTGCCAGCAGCGTATCAGGGTCGAACACTGAAGCTTTCTTT. Translation gives CASSVSGSNTEAFF.